The sequence of this T cell receptor (beta chain) was determined in a study of T cell responses to AZD1222 COVID-19 vaccine. General study results and limits: Baseline serostatus was positive in only a handful of AZD1222 recipients. An increase in Spike-specific TCR breadth and depth was observed after two AZD1222 doses.

A note on this clone: Its specificity is unknown.

Germline values: CDR1 KGHSH, CDR2 LQKENI. V lost 5 bases and J 0 bases, leaving 11 bases between the germline ends. The CDR3 extends over 15 amino acids. The method was immunoSEQ multiplex PCR; TCRdb's version includes in-frame clones alone and lacks a portion of them. The sample has 90,000 to 130,000 clones; about nine tenths are singletons. Sequencing was performed on peripheral blood, taken on day 0 of AZD1222 vaccination. The TCR originated in an adult in good health. V usage is TRBV18 and J usage is TRBJ2-1; D uncertain. This CDR3 is CASSATESSYNEQFF. The CDR3 nucleotides read TGTGCCAGCTCAGCCACAGAGAGCTCCTACAATGAGCAGTTCTTC.